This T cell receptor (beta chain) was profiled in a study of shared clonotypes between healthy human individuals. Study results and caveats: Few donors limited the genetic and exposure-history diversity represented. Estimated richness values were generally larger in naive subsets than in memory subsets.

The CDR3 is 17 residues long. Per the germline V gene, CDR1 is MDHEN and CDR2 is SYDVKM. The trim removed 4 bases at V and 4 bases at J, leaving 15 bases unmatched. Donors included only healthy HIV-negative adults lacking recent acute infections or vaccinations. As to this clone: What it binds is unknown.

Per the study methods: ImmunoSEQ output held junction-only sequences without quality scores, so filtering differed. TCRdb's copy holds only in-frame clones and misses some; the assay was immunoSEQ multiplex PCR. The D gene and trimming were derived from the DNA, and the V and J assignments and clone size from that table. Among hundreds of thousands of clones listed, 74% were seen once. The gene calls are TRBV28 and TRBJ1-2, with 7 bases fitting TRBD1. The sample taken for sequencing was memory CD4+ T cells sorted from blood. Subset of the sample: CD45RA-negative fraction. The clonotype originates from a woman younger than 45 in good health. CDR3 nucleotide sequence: TGTGCCAGCAGTTCGGTACCGGGACAGAAAACCCCCTATGGCTACACCTTC. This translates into CASSSVPGQKTPYGYTF.